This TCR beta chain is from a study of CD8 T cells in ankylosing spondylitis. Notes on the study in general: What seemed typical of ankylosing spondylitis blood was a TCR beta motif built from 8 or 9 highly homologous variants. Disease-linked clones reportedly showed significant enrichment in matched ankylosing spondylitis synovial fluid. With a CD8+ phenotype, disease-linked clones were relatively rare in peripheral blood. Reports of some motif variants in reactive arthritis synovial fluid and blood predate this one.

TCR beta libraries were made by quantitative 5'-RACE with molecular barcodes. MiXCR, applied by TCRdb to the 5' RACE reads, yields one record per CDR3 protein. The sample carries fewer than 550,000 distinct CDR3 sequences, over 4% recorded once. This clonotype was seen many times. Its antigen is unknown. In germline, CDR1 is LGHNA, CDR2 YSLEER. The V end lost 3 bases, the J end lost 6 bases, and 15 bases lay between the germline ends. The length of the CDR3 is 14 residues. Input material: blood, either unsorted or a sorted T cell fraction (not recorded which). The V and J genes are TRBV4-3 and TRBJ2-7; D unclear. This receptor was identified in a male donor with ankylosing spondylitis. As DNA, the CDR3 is TGCGCCAGCAGCCAGATTCCCCAGTATGGCGAGCAGTACTTC. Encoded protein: CASSQIPQYGEQYF.